Detailed here is one TCR beta chain. The antigen is undetermined. The sample originates from a study of vaccination effects on CD4 cells after COVID-19. The germline gives CDR1 SGHRS, CDR2 YFSETQ. The CDR3 consists of 17 residues. V was pared by 6 bases and J by 1 base, with 7 bases of the junction left unmatched. Expansion with viral peptide pools was applied to antigen-specific CD4+ T cells by the ViraFEST assay prior to sequencing. After roughly eleven days in culture, the CD4+ T cells were isolated. Having tested negative for nucleocapsid antibodies, the vaccine recipients showed no prior SARS-CoV-2 infection. TCRdb keeps only in-frame clones here, not all; method: immunoSEQ multiplex PCR. The sample records around 45,000 clones, around 76% being singletons.

The chain has TRBV5-1 and TRBJ2-3; 14 bases fit TRBD2. The TCR originated in a human donor who received a COVID-19 vaccine. The specimen comprised CD4+ T cells from PBMCs cultured with SARS-CoV-2 spike peptides, sampled before COVID-19 vaccination. The CDR3 DNA sequence: TGCGCCAGCATGCGACTAGCGGGGGGGCGGGGCACAGATACGCAGTATTTT. Amino acid sequence: CASMRLAGGRGTDTQYF.